A single sample gave rise to the 15 T cell receptor beta chains below, sequenced in a study of shared clonotypes between healthy human individuals. Sequenced by immunoSEQ multiplex PCR; TCRdb stores in-frame clones only, minus some. The sample lists more than 2 million clones; 90% to 96% were seen once. The sample consisted of naive CD4+ T cells sorted from blood. Sample subset: CD45RA+ positively selected. The receptors stem from a man aged 18 to 30 in good health.

The chain combines TRBV27 with TRBJ2-2; 8 bases are shared with TRBD1. Germline CDR1 is MNHEY and CDR2 is SMNVEV (reference sequence). The junction had 21 bases not matched to a gene; V was cut back by 2 bases and J by 4 bases. The CDR3 is made up of 21 amino acids. The CDR3 nucleotides read TGTGCCAGCAGTTTAGGAATGGACAGGGAAGGAGGTATAGAGGTCACCGGGGAGCTGTTTTTT. This translates into CASSLGMDREGGIEVTGELFF.

The chain employs TRBV5-1 and TRBJ2-3; D not resolved. The CDR3 runs to 13 residues. The germline V gene encodes CDR1 SGHRS and CDR2 YFSETQ. Trimming cost V 3 bases and J 4 bases, with 9 bases left between them. The CDR3 coding sequence is TGCGCCAGCAGCTCATCAGTTCCAGATACGCAGTATTTT. It codes for CASSSSVPDTQYF.

The chain is built from TRBV29-1 and TRBJ1-1, with TRBD1 matching over 9 bases. With 6 bases clipped from V and 6 bases from J, the junction kept 11 bases outside the gene matches. The CDR3 is 14 amino acids. The V gene's germline CDR1 is SQVTM and CDR2 ANQGSEA. CDR3 residues: CSVGQGRGSAEAFF. The CDR3 nucleotides read TGCAGCGTGGGACAGGGAAGGGGAAGCGCTGAAGCTTTCTTT.

The chain has TRBV6-6 and TRBJ1-1; 7 bases agree with TRBD1. V lost 6 bases to trimming and J lost 1 base; unmatched junction nucleotides: 8. Germline values: CDR1 MNHNY, CDR2 SVGAGI (reference sequence). CDR3 size: 15 residues. The chain's CDR3 is CASRDRAWGNTEAFF. CDR3 in DNA: TGTGCCAGCAGAGACAGGGCCTGGGGGAACACTGAAGCTTTCTTT.

The rearrangement uses TRBV7-2 and TRBJ2-7; no definite D call. Trimming took off 1 base at V and 1 base at J, with 8 bases between the two ends. The CDR3 sequence is 14 residues long. CDR1 SGHTA and CDR2 FQGNSA come from the germline V gene. CDR3 residues: CASSLGVRSYEQYF. The CDR3 DNA follows: TGTGCCAGCAGCTTAGGGGTCAGATCCTACGAGCAGTACTTC.

The chain links TRBV18 to TRBJ1-2, with unresolved D. This CDR3 has 14 amino acids. CDR1 and CDR2 (germline): KGHSH, LQKENI. With 3 bases removed from V and 3 bases from J, the gap between germline ends came to 11 bases. The DNA for the CDR3 is TGTGCCAGCTCACCCACGGGCCAGGACTATGGCTACACCTTC. Its protein product is CASSPTGQDYGYTF.

CDR3: CASSVQDLSEQYF. In DNA form, the CDR3 reads TGCGCCAGCAGCGTGCAGGACTTATCCGAGCAGTACTTC. V gene TRBV5-1 combines with J gene TRBJ2-7, with a weak D call TRBD2 (5 bases). The germline V gene has CDR1 SGHRS and CDR2 YFSETQ. V shed 4 bases and J shed 6 bases, with 14 bases lying between them. CDR3 size: 13 residues.

Note on this clone: Other DNA sequences of this sample code for an identical CDR3. This sequence joins TRBV28 and TRBJ1-2, with TRBD1 identical over 11 bases. The CDR3 loop spans 15 amino acids. J gave up 4 bases and V 4 bases, and 5 bases lay outside the gene matches. Germline V lookup: CDR1 MDHEN, CDR2 SYDVKM. CDR3 bases: TGTGCCAGCAGTTCCCCCGGGACAGGGGGCTATGGCTACACCTTC. Encoded protein: CASSSPGTGGYGYTF.

The chain combines TRBV2 with TRBJ2-5, with TRBD1 as a possible D gene (5 bases). Germline CDR1 and CDR2: SNHLY and FYNNEI. The CDR3 covers 15 residues. V dropped 2 bases and J dropped 5 bases, with 15 bases sitting between them. CDR3 protein: CASSESLAGWETQYF. CDR3 coding DNA: TGTGCCAGCAGTGAAAGTCTGGCAGGGTGGGAGACCCAGTACTTC.

With respect to this clone: The same CDR3 also results from other DNA sequences found in this sample. J is TRBJ2-5 and V is TRBV5-6; D gene unclear. From germline, CDR1 is SGHDT and CDR2 YYEEEE. With 4 bases removed from V and 2 bases from J, the gap between germline ends came to 3 bases. The CDR3 length is 11 residues. CDR3 sequence: CASSHQETQYF. For the CDR3, the DNA is TGTGCCAGCAGCCATCAAGAGACCCAGTACTTC.

The gene calls are TRBV5-8 and TRBJ1-1; D not resolved. This CDR3 has 15 residues. With 1 base removed from V and 1 base from J, the gap between germline ends came to 11 bases. The germline gives CDR1 SGHTS, CDR2 YDEGEE. The CDR3 nucleotides read TGTGCCAGCAGCTTGCATAGGGTGGGGAACACTGAAGCTTTCTTT. Its protein product is CASSLHRVGNTEAFF.

J is TRBJ2-1 and V is TRBV30; maybe TRBD1 (7 bases). This CDR3 has 15 residues. The V and J ends lost 3 bases and 4 bases respectively, with 16 bases between them. CDR1 and CDR2 (germline): GTSNPN, SVGIG (reference sequence). As DNA, the CDR3 is TGTGCCTGGAGGGTTACAGGGGCGGGGTACAATGAGCAGTTCTTC. Translated, it gives CAWRVTGAGYNEQFF.

This clone was seen once. The chain uses TRBV14 and TRBJ1-1; tentative D call: TRBD1 (6 bases). Germline V gene sequence: CDR1 SGHDN, CDR2 FVKESK. Trimming shortened V by 4 bases and J by 4 bases, and 16 bases separated the two germline ends. The CDR3 is 15 amino acids. The DNA for the CDR3 is TGTGCCAGCAGCCGCCTAATCGGGGGCGGCACTGAAGCTTTCTTT. It yields the protein CASSRLIGGGTEAFF.

This clone was observed once. The V and J genes are TRBV6-5 and TRBJ2-7, with 8 nucleotides matching TRBD1. This CDR3 spans 11 amino acids. Per the germline V gene, CDR1 is MNHEY and CDR2 is SVGAGI. The ends lost 10 bases at V and 5 bases at J; junction bases unmatched: 4. CDR3 nucleotide sequence: TGTGCCACCGACAGGGGCAACGAGCAGTACTTC. Its protein is CATDRGNEQYF.

V is TRBV5-1 and J is TRBJ1-2; 8 bases fit TRBD1. The CDR3 spans 15 residues. The V gene end was trimmed by 1 base and the J gene end by 9 bases; junction bases not matched to a gene: 11. Germline V gene lookup returns CDR1 SGHRS and CDR2 YFSETQ. Written as DNA, the CDR3 is TGCGCCAGCAGCTTGCAAGGGCAGGGGGCTGAAAGCTACACCTTC. Translation gives CASSLQGQGAESYTF.